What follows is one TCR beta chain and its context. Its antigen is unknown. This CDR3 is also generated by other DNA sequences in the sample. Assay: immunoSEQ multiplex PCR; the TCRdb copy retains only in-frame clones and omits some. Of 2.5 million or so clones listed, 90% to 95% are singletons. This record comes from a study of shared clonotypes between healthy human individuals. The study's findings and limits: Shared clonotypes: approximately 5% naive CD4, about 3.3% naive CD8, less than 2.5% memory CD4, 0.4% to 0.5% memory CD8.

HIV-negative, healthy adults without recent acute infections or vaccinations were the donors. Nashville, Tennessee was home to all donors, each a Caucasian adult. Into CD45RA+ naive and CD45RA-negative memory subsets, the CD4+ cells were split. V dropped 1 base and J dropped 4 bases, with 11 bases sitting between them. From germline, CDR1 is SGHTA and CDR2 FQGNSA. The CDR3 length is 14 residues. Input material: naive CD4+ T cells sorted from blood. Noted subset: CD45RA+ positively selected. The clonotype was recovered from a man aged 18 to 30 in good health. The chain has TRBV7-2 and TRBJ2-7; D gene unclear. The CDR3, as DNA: TGTGCCAGCAGCTTAGGGTCTGGGCCTTACGAGCAGTACTTC. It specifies CASSLGSGPYEQYF. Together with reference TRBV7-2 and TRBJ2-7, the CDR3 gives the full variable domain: GAGVSQSPSNKVTEKGKDVELRCDPISGHTALYWYRQSLGQGLEFLIYFQGNSAPDKSGLPSDRFSAERTGGSVSTLTIQRTQQEDSAVYLCASSLGSGPYEQYFGPGTRLTVT.